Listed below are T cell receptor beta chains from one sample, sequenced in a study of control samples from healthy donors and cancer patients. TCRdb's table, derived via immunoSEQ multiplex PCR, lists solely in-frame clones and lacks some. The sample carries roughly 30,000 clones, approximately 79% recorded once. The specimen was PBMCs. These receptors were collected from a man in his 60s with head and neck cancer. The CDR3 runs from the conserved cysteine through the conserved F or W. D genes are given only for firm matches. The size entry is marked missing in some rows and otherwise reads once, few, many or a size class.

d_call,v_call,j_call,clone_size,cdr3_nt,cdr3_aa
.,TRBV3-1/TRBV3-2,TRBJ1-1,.,TGTGCCAGCAGCCAATCGGGCACCGGGAGTACTGAAGCTTTCTTT,CASSQSGTGSTEAFF
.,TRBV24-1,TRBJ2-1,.,TGTGCCACCAGTGATGGGACACTGAGAGAGCAGTTCTTC,CATSDGTLREQFF
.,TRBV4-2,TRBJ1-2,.,TGTGCCAGCAGCCAAGCCCGGGGGGTTGAAGGGGAGGGCTACACCTTC,CASSQARGVEGEGYTF
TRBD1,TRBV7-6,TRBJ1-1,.,TGTGCCAGCAGCAGGACAGGGGCACACACTGAAGCTTTCTTT,CASSRTGAHTEAFF
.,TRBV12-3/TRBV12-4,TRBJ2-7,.,TGTGCCAGCAGCAGGGAAGTAAGCTACGAGCAGTACTTC,CASSREVSYEQYF
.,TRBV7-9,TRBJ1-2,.,TGTGCCAGCAGCTTAGTTTCAGCGAACTATGGCTACACCTTC,CASSLVSANYGYTF
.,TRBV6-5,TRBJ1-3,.,TGTGCCAGCAGTCGGGGGGCTGGAAACACCATATATTTT,CASSRGAGNTIYF
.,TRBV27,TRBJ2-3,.,TGTGCCAGCAGTTTACGGGCGCCGGGGATTAGCACAGATACGCAGTATTTT,CASSLRAPGISTDTQYF
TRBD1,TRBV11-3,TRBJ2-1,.,TGTGCCAGCAGCTTATCCCAGGGGGCGAGCAATGAGCAGTTCTTC,CASSLSQGASNEQFF
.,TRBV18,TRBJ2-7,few,TGTGCCAGCTCTTCACTGATGGGAGGGGGACTCAGTTTAGACGAGCAGTACTTC,CASSSLMGGGLSLDEQYF
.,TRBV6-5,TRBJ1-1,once,TGTGCCAGCAGTCGGGACACAATGAACACTGAAGCTTTCTTT,CASSRDTMNTEAFF
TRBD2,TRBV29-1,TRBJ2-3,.,TGCAGCACTTCTAGCGGGAGGGCCCCAGATACGCAGTATTTT,CSTSSGRAPDTQYF
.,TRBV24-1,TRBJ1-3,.,TGTGCCGTACAGGACTCTGGAAACACCATATATTTT,CAVQDSGNTIYF